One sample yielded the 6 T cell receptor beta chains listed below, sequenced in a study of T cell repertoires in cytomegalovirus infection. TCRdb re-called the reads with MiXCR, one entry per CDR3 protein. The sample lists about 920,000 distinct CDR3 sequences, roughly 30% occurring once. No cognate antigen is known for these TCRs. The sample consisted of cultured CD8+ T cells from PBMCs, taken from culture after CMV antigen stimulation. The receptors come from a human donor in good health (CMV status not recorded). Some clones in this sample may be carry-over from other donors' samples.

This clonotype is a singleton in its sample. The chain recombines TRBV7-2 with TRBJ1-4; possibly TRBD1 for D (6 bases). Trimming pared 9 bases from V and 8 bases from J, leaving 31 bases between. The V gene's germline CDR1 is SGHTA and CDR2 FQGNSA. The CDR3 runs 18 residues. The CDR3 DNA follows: TGTGCCAGTCACAGCGGGCAGGGGACTCCATGGGGAAACGAAAAACTGTTTTTT. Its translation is CASHSGQGTPWGNEKLFF.

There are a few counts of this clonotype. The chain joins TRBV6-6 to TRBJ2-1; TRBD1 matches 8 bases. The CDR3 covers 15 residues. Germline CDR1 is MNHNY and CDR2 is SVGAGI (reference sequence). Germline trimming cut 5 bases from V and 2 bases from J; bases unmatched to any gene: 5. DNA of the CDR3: TGTGCCAGCAGTCCTCAGGGGGCTGCCTACAATGAGCAGTTCTTC. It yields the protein CASSPQGAAYNEQFF.

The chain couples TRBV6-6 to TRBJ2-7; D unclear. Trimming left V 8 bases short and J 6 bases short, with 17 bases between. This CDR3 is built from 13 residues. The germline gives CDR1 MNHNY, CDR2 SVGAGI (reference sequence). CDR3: CASCPFRFAEQYF. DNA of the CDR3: TGTGCCAGCTGCCCGTTTCGCTTCGCCGAGCAGTACTTC.

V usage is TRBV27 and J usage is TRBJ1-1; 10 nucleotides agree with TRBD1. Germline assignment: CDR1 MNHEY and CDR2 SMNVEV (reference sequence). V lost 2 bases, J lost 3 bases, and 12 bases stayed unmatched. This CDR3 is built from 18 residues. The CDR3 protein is CASSLRAPGTGDDTEAFF. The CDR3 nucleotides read TGTGCCAGCAGTTTACGAGCCCCCGGGACAGGGGATGACACTGAAGCTTTCTTT.

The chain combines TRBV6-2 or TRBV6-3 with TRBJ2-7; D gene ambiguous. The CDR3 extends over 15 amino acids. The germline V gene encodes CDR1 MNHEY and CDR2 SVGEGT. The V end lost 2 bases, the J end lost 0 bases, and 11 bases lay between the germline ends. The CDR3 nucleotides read TGTGCCAGCAGTTACCGGGCAGCAAGCTCCTACGAGCAGTACGTC. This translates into CASSYRAASSYEQYV.

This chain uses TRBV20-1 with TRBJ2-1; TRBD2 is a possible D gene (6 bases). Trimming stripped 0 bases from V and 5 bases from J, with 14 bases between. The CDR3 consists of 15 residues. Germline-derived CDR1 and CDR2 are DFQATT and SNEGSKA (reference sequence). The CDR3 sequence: CSARDVMAGNNEQFF. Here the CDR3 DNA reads TGCAGTGCTAGAGATGTCATGGCGGGGAACAATGAGCAGTTCTTC.